This is a list of T cell receptor beta chains from one sample in a study of blood T cells in healthy people across ages. Using its own MiXCR run on the 5' RACE reads, TCRdb lists one record per CDR3 protein. The sample comprises roughly 1.9 million distinct CDR3 sequences, roughly 43% of which are singletons, and under 30% rests with the top ten. The sample comprised blood. The receptors shown here come from a human donor in good health. The CDR3 runs from the conserved cysteine through the conserved F or W. D genes are given only for firm matches. Only some rows state a clone size, as once, few, many or a class for expanded clones.

size	J	D	V	CDR3	DNA
.	TRBJ2-7	TRBD2	TRBV20-1	CSARGPQLSGRHYEQYF	TGCAGTGCTAGAGGACCCCAGCTGAGCGGGAGGCACTACGAGCAGTACTTC
few	TRBJ1-3	.	TRBV6-6	CASSYFTGIGNTIYF	TGTGCCAGCAGTTACTTTACGGGTATTGGAAACACCATATATTTT
.	TRBJ1-4	.	TRBV5-1	CASSLWGSDNEKLFF	TGCGCCAGCAGCTTGTGGGGGTCGGATAATGAAAAACTGTTTTTT
few	TRBJ2-7	TRBD2	TRBV20-1	CSAELAGSSYEQYF	TGCAGTGCGGAACTAGCGGGGAGCTCCTACGAGCAGTACTTC
once	TRBJ1-1	.	TRBV6-5	CASSVSGTRNTEAFF	TGTGCCAGCAGCGTATCGGGGACCCGCAACACTGAAGCTTTCTTT
.	TRBJ2-1	.	TRBV24-1	CATSDHRRRYNEQFF	TGTGCCACCAGTGACCACCGCAGACGATACAATGAGCAGTTCTTC
once	TRBJ2-1	TRBD1	TRBV7-6	CASSSGQGSSYNEQFF	TGTGCCAGCAGCTCCGGACAGGGATCTTCCTACAATGAGCAGTTCTTC
few	TRBJ1-6	TRBD1	TRBV4-3	CASSQDFQGDSPLHF	TGCGCCAGCAGCCAAGATTTTCAGGGGGATTCACCCCTCCACTTT
.	TRBJ2-5	TRBD1	TRBV6-5	CASSYSPRTGGETQYF	TGTGCCAGCAGTTACTCTCCGCGGACAGGGGGAGAGACCCAGTACTTC
.	TRBJ2-3	.	TRBV29-1	CSVARGTGDTQYF	TGCAGCGTCGCCAGGGGTACCGGAGATACGCAGTATTTT
.	TRBJ2-3	.	TRBV5-1	CASRQEGTDTQYF	TGCGCCAGCCGACAGGAGGGCACAGATACGCAGTATTTT
few	TRBJ2-7	TRBD2	TRBV5-1	CASSLAGRGTGEQYF	TGCGCCAGCAGCTTGGCCGGGAGGGGCACGGGCGAGCAGTACTTC
.	TRBJ2-1	TRBD1	TRBV9	CASSPRTGDRDEQFF	TGTGCCAGCAGCCCCCGGACAGGGGACAGGGATGAGCAGTTCTTC
.	TRBJ1-2	.	TRBV30	CAWSGRNNYGYTF	TGTGCCTGGAGTGGACGGAATAACTATGGCTACACCTTC
.	TRBJ2-5	.	TRBV10-3	CAISELNQETQYF	TGTGCCATCAGTGAACTCAACCAAGAGACCCAGTACTTC
few	TRBJ2-6	.	TRBV20-1	CSARDFRLGANVLTF	TGCAGTGCCCGGGACTTCCGCTTGGGGGCCAACGTCCTGACTTTC
once	TRBJ1-1	.	TRBV12-3/TRBV12-4	CASSLAHRGTEAFF	TGTGCCAGCAGTTTAGCGCACCGGGGCACTGAAGCTTTCTTT
few	TRBJ2-2	.	TRBV13	CASSLRVYTGELFF	TGTGCCAGCAGCTTAAGAGTTTACACCGGGGAGCTGTTTTTT
.	TRBJ1-1	TRBD1	TRBV20-1	CSARDRGRGTEAFF	TGCAGTGCTAGGGACAGGGGGCGAGGGACTGAAGCTTTCTTT
.	TRBJ2-1	TRBD1	TRBV7-9	CASSQGQVYNEQFF	TGTGCCAGCAGTCAAGGACAGGTTTACAATGAGCAGTTCTTC
few	TRBJ2-1	TRBD2	TRBV28	CASTLAGAAYNEQFF	TGTGCCAGCACACTAGCGGGGGCTGCCTACAATGAGCAGTTCTTC
once	TRBJ2-5	.	TRBV5-1	CVSSWGRDRETQYF	TGCGTCAGCAGTTGGGGGCGCGACCGAGAGACCCAGTACTTC
once	TRBJ1-2	TRBD1	TRBV12-3/TRBV12-4	CASSFFFVTEGARGYTF	TGCGCCAGCAGTTTTTTTTTTGTGACCGAGGGGGCTCGGGGCTACACCTTC
many	TRBJ1-2	TRBD1	TRBV7-2	CASSLERQGAGGYTF	TGTGCCAGCAGCTTGGAGAGACAGGGGGCCGGTGGCTACACCTTC
few	TRBJ2-5	TRBD1	TRBV6-6	CASSYEGAWGTQYF	TGTGCCAGCAGTTACGAGGGGGCGTGGGGGACCCAGTACTTC
few	TRBJ2-1	TRBD2	TRBV20-1	CSARDLAGRPYNEQFF	TGCAGTGCTAGAGATCTAGCGGGGAGACCCTACAATGAGCAGTTCTTC
many	TRBJ1-6	.	TRBV11-2	CASSSDSNSPLHF	TGTGCCAGCAGCTCGGACAGTAATTCACCCCTCCACTTT
many	TRBJ2-6	TRBD1	TRBV5-1	CASSSQGSGANVLTF	TGTGCCAGCAGTTCACAGGGGTCTGGGGCCAACGTCCTGACTTTC
.	TRBJ2-1	.	TRBV4-3	CASSQDIEAEQFF	TGCGCCAGCAGCCAAGATATTGAGGCTGAGCAGTTCTTC
few	TRBJ2-1	.	TRBV5-6	CASSLMWSGFRDEQFF	TGTGCCAGCAGCTTGATGTGGTCGGGATTTCGGGATGAGCAGTTCTTC
few	TRBJ2-3	.	TRBV6-5	CASNKGFRDTQYF	TGTGCCAGCAATAAGGGTTTCAGAGATACGCAGTATTTT
.	TRBJ2-3	TRBD2	TRBV2	CASRGREVVADTQYF	TGTGCCAGCAGAGGGCGGGAGGTGGTGGCAGATACGCAGTATTTT
.	TRBJ2-7	.	TRBV20-1	CSARQRGHSSYEQYF	TGCAGTGCTAGACAGCGAGGCCACAGCTCCTACGAGCAGTACTTC
few	TRBJ2-3	.	TRBV15	CATSATLVGTQYF	TGTGCCACCAGCGCTACACTAGTCGGTACGCAGTATTTT
.	TRBJ2-7	.	TRBV28	CASRPDPHYEQYF	TGTGCCAGCAGACCCGACCCACACTACGAGCAGTACTTC
.	TRBJ2-1	.	TRBV15	CATSRDSRLDEQFF	TGTGCCACCAGCAGAGATAGTAGGTTGGATGAGCAGTTCTTC
.	TRBJ1-1	.	TRBV20-1	CSAGVGTEAFF	TGCAGTGCCGGGGTAGGCACTGAAGCTTTCTTT
few	TRBJ2-5	.	TRBV7-2	CASSFHGGEETQYF	TGTGCCAGCAGCTTCCATGGTGGGGAAGAGACCCAGTACTTC
.	TRBJ2-6	TRBD1	TRBV11-1	CASSYGTESVSGANVLTF	TGTGCCAGCAGCTACGGGACAGAATCGGTCTCTGGGGCCAACGTCCTGACTTTC
.	TRBJ1-1	.	TRBV5-6	CASSLLGAGGRIVEAFF	TGTGCCAGCAGCTTGCTTGGGGCCGGGGGACGTATAGTTGAAGCTTTCTTT
few	TRBJ1-6	.	TRBV2	CASSGLNAGSPLHF	TGTGCCAGCAGTGGACTGAACGCCGGTTCACCCCTCCACTTT
.	TRBJ2-5	.	TRBV28	CASSLEPLHDVLGGQETQYF	TGTGCCAGCAGTTTGGAGCCGTTGCACGATGTACTCGGTGGCCAAGAGACCCAGTACTTC
once	TRBJ1-1	.	TRBV10-3	CAIGNMAEAFF	TGTGCCATCGGGAATATGGCTGAAGCTTTCTTT